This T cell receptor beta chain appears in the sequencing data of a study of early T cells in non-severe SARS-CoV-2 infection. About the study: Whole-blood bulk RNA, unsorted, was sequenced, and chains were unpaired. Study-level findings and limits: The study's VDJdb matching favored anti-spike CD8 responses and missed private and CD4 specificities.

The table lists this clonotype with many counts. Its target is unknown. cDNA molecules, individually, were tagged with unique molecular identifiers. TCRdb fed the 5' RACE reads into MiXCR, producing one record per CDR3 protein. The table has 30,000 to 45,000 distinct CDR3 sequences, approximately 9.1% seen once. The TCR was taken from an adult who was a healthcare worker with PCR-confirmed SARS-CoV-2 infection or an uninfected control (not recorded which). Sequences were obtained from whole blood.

The CDR3 here is CSARDPSGLLGNEQFF. CDR3 DNA: TGCAGTGCTAGAGATCCCTCGGGACTGCTTGGCAATGAGCAGTTCTTC. The gene calls are TRBV20-1 and TRBJ2-1, with D perhaps TRBD2 (6 bases). With 0 bases removed from V and 6 bases from J, the gap between germline ends came to 18 bases. The CDR3 spans 16 residues. Germline values: CDR1 DFQATT, CDR2 SNEGSKA (reference sequence).